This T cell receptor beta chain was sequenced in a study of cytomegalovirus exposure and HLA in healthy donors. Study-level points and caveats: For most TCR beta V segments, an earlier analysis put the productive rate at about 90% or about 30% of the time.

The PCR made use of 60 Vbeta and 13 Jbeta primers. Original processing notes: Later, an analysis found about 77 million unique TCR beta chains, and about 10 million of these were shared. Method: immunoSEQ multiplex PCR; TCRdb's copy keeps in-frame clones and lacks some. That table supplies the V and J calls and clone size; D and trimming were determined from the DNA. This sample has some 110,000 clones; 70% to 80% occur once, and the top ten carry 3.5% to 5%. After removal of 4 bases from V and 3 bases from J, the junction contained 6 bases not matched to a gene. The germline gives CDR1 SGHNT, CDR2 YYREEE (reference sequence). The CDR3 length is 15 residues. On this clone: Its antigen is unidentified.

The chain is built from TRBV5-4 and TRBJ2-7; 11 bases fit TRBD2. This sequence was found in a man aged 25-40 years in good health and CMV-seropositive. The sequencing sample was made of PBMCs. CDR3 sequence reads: CASSRSGRADYEQYF. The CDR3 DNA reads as TGTGCCAGCAGCCGTAGCGGGAGGGCCGACTACGAGCAGTACTTC.